These 9 T cell receptor beta chains came from one sample sequenced in a study of T-cell memory formation after mild COVID-19. TCRdb re-derived calls from the 5' RACE reads in MiXCR, one entry per CDR3 protein. The table shows around 430,000 distinct CDR3 sequences, with 15% to 20% occurring only once. The sequenced material came from PBMCs or a T cell subset sorted from them (not recorded which). All receptors come from a man younger than 35 who had mild COVID-19 (a few samples of this study predate the infection). Cell type and time point are not known.

V usage is TRBV5-1 and J usage is TRBJ2-1, with 9 bases that match TRBD2. The CDR3 loop spans 15 amino acids. CDR1 SGHRS and CDR2 YFSETQ come from the germline V gene. The V segment lost 0 bases and the J segment 6 bases; nucleotides outside the gene matches: 4. CDR3 coding DNA: TGCGCCAGCAGCTTGGAAGCGGGGGGAACCAATGAGCAGTTCTTC. Its translation: CASSLEAGGTNEQFF.

This clonotype was recorded once. The rearrangement links TRBV6-2 or TRBV6-3 to TRBJ1-6; D is unresolved. CDR3 size: 13 residues. Germline V gene data show CDR1 as MNHEY and CDR2 as SVGEGT. V lost 8 bases to trimming and J lost 7 bases, with 12 bases between them. The CDR3 DNA is TGTGCCAGCTTGAAGGATGGGAATTCACCCCTCCACTTT. Protein: CASLKDGNSPLHF.

The CDR3 reads CASSLETGGNTEAFF. The CDR3 DNA follows: TGTGCCAGCAGCCTGGAGACAGGGGGGAACACTGAAGCTTTCTTT. This chain uses TRBV7-2 with TRBJ1-1; 9 nucleotides line up with TRBD1. Trimming at V came to 5 bases and at J to 1 base, leaving 5 bases not matched to a gene. Germline V lookup: CDR1 SGHTA, CDR2 FQGNSA. This CDR3 region has 15 residues.

V and J are TRBV19 and TRBJ1-1, with 7 bases aligning to TRBD1. Trimming took 9 bases from V and 5 from J; bases not matched to a gene: 6. CDR3 length: 12 residues. CDR1 and CDR2 (germline): LNHDA, SQIVND (reference sequence). CDR3 sequence reads: CASRQGWTEAFF. DNA of the CDR3: TGTGCCAGCAGACAGGGTTGGACTGAAGCTTTCTTT.

The table lists this clonotype with a few counts. The J gene is TRBJ2-1, the V gene TRBV5-1; 10 bases are a match to TRBD1. Germline-derived CDR1 and CDR2 are SGHRS and YFSETQ. Trimming took 4 bases from V and 8 from J; bases not matched to a gene: 12. There are 16 residues in the CDR3. CDR3 sequence: CASSPTRQGARDEQFF. DNA of the CDR3: TGCGCCAGCAGCCCCACCAGACAGGGGGCTCGGGATGAGCAGTTCTTC.

This clonotype has more than one count but fewer than ten. The V gene is TRBV5-1, the J gene TRBJ2-3, with a possible D match to TRBD2 (5 bases). Per the germline V gene, CDR1 is SGHRS and CDR2 is YFSETQ. Between the trimmed V and J ends, which lost 0 bases and 5 bases, there was a span of 10 bases. This CDR3 comprises 14 residues. CDR3 region: CASSLGRSVDTQYF. CDR3 sequence (DNA): TGCGCCAGCAGCTTGGGGCGTAGCGTAGATACGCAGTATTTT.

The V and J genes are TRBV6-2 or TRBV6-3 and TRBJ1-2, with 8 bases aligning to TRBD1. J lost 1 base, V lost 7 bases, and 2 bases had no gene match. The V gene's germline CDR1 is MNHEY and CDR2 SVGEGT. The CDR3 has 13 amino acids. CDR3 in DNA: TGTGCCAGCACGGACAGGGATAACTATGGCTACACCTTC. This codes for CASTDRDNYGYTF.

This clonotype was observed at least ten times. The chain has TRBV10-3 and TRBJ2-7; possible D gene TRBD2, 6 bases. Germline loops: CDR1 ENHRY, CDR2 SYGVKD. The CDR3 is 15 amino acids. Trimming cost V 4 bases and J 1 base, with 14 bases left between them. CDR3 residues: CAISGEAGSSYEQYF. The CDR3 bases are TGTGCCATCAGTGGGGAGGCTGGGTCTTCCTACGAGCAGTACTTC.

This sequence joins TRBV6-2 or TRBV6-3 and TRBJ2-7; maybe TRBD2 (5 bases). The germline V gene has CDR1 MNHEY and CDR2 SVGEGT. The CDR3 consists of 13 residues. Trimming left V 4 bases short and J 6 bases short, with 13 bases between. CDR3 region: CASSSRIEGEQYF. The CDR3 region has the DNA TGTGCCAGCAGTTCCCGTATCGAGGGCGAGCAGTACTTC.